This TCR beta chain stems from a study of blood T cell repertoires in COVID-19. Study-level information: Samples came from the United States, Italy and Spain, spanning acute and convalescent COVID-19. In each case, the material was cDNA or gDNA derived from T cells, B-cell-depleted T cells, or PBMCs.

Sequencing used immunoSEQ multiplex PCR; TCRdb keeps in-frame clones, though not all of them. The repertoire holds 150,000 to 200,000 clones, more than 70% seen once, with 6% in the top ten. Participants, about 18 to 90 years old, spanned approximately 26 US areas. Participant-given clinical history determined each cohort assignment. The CDR3 contains 15 residues. From germline, CDR1 is SGHDN and CDR2 FVKESK. The V gene lost 3 bases and the J gene lost 0 bases, with 10 bases spanning the gap. This clonotype was obtained from a man aged 40-49 years who had recovered from COVID-19. This chain links TRBV14 with TRBJ2-3; D may be TRBD2 (6 bases). Sequenced: PBMCs or T cells enriched from blood (not recorded which). CDR3 nucleotides: TGTGCCAGCAGCCAGAGGGACTGGAGCACAGATACGCAGTATTTT. Protein sequence: CASSQRDWSTDTQYF. Filled out from reference TRBV14 and TRBJ2-3, the complete variable domain reads EAGVTQFPSHSVIEKGQTVTLRCDPISGHDNLYWYRRVMGKEIKFLLHFVKESKQDESGMPNNRFLAERTGGTYSTLKVQPAELEDSGVYFCASSQRDWSTDTQYFGPGTRLTVL.